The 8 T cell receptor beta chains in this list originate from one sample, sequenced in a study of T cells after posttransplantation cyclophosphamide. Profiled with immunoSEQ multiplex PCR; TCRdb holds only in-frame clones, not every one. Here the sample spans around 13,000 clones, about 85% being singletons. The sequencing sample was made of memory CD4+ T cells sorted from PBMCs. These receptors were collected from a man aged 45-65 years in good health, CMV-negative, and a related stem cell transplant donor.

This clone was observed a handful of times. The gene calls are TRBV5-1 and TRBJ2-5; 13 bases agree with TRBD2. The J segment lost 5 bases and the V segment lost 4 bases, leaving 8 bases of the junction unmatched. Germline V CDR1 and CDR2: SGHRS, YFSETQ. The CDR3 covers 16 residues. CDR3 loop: CASSRAGLAGAETQYF. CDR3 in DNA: TGCGCCAGCAGCCGGGCTGGACTAGCGGGAGCGGAGACCCAGTACTTC. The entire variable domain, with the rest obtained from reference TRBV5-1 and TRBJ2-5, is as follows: KAGVTQTPRYLIKTRGQQVTLSCSPISGHRSVSWYQQTPGQGLQFLFEYFSETQRNKGNFPGRFSGRQFSNSRSEMNVSTLELGDSALYLCASSRAGLAGAETQYFGPGTRLLVL.

The CDR3 protein is CASSESVAKNIQYF. In DNA form, the CDR3 reads TGTGCCAGCAGTGAGTCCGTAGCCAAAAACATTCAGTACTTC. The chain couples TRBV2 to TRBJ2-4, with D unresolved. The CDR3 totals 14 residues. With 3 bases removed from V and 0 bases from J, the gap between germline ends came to 6 bases. From germline, CDR1 is SNHLY and CDR2 FYNNEI.

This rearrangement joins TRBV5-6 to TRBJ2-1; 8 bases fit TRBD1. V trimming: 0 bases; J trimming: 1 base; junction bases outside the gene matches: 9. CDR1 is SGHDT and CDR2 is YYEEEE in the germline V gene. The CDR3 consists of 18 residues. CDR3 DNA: TGTGCCAGCAGCTTGGTGGGGACAGGTCTGGGGTCCTACAATGAGCAGTTCTTC. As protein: CASSLVGTGLGSYNEQFF.

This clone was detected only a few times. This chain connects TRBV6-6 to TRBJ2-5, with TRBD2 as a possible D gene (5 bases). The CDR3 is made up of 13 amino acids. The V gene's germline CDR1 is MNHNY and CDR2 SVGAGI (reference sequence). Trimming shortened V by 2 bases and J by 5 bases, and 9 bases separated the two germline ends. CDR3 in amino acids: CASSYGSGETQYF. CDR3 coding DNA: TGTGCCAGCAGTTACGGGTCGGGGGAGACCCAGTACTTC.

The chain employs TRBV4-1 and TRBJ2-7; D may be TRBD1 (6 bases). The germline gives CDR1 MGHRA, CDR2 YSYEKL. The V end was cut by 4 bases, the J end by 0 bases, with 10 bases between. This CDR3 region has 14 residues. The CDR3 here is CASSRQDSSYEQYF. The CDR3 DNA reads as TGCGCCAGCAGCCGTCAGGACAGCTCCTACGAGCAGTACTTC.

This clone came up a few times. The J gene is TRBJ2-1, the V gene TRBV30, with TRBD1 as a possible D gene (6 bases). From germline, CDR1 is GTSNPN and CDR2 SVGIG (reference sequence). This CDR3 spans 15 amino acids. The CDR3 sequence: CAMSTGFSSYNEQFF. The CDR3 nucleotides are TGTGCGATGTCGACAGGTTTTTCATCCTACAATGAGCAGTTCTTC.

CDR3 in amino acids: CASRGDTDTQYF. The CDR3 nucleotides are TGTGCCAGCAGAGGGGACACAGATACGCAGTATTTT. The chain combines TRBV2 with TRBJ2-3; D may be TRBD1 (5 bases). Trimming removed 6 bases at V and 2 bases at J, with 6 bases between. This CDR3 spans 12 amino acids. Germline assignment: CDR1 SNHLY and CDR2 FYNNEI. Combining the CDR3 with reference TRBV2 and TRBJ2-3 gives the whole variable domain EPEVTQTPSHQVTQMGQEVILRCVPISNHLYFYWYRQILGQKVEFLVSFYNNEISEKSEIFDDQFSVERPDGSNFTLKIRSTKLEDSAMYFCASRGDTDTQYFGPGTRLTVL.

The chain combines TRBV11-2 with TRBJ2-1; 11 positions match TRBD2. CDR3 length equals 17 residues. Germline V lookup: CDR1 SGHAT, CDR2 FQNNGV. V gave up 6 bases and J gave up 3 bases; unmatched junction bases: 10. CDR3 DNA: TGTGCCAGCAGTTCAGTTAGCGGGGGGGCCTTCTACAATGAGCAGTTCTTC. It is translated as CASSSVSGGAFYNEQFF.